These T cell receptor beta chains were read from a single sample in a study of blood T cells in healthy people across ages. TCRdb re-called the 5' RACE reads with MiXCR, one entry per CDR3 protein. The sample records about 380,000 distinct CDR3 sequences, roughly half being singletons. Sequencing used blood. These receptors all come from a man in his 60s in good health. CDR3s include the opening cysteine and the closing phenylalanine or tryptophan. The order of the fields is J gene, V gene, clone size, CDR3 length, D gene, CDR3 protein, CDR3 DNA. The D gene is left open where the match is weak. Where a row states a size, it is once, few, many or the class of an expanded clone; other rows omit it.

TRBJ1-2 | TRBV3-1 | . | 15 | . | CASSHRGKVNYGYTF | TGTGCCAGCAGCCACCGGGGAAAGGTAAACTATGGCTACACCTTC
TRBJ2-4 | TRBV29-1 | many | 13 | . | CSVEAGSKNIQYF | TGCAGCGTTGAAGCGGGGTCCAAAAACATTCAGTACTTC
TRBJ2-7 | TRBV28 | few | 15 | TRBD2 | CASTATSGGTYEQYF | TGTGCCAGCACAGCGACTAGCGGGGGAACCTACGAGCAGTACTTC
TRBJ1-2 | TRBV27 | . | 13 | . | CASSPSDRYGFTF | TGTGCCAGCAGTCCATCCGACAGATATGGCTTCACCTTC
TRBJ2-1 | TRBV5-4 | . | 14 | TRBD1 | CASSRQGPYNEQFF | TGTGCCAGCAGCCGACAGGGTCCCTACAATGAGCAGTTCTTC
TRBJ2-5 | TRBV28 | few | 14 | . | CASSFGRYQETQYF | TGTGCCAGCAGTTTCGGACGGTACCAAGAGACCCAGTACTTC
TRBJ2-7 | TRBV20-1 | . | 14 | TRBD2 | CSASLGLAGYEQYF | TGCAGTGCTAGTCTGGGACTAGCGGGTTACGAGCAGTACTTC
TRBJ2-5 | TRBV5-5 | . | 14 | . | CASSVVQEQETQYF | TGTGCCAGCAGCGTGGTGCAGGAGCAAGAGACCCAGTACTTC
TRBJ1-2 | TRBV20-1 | . | 14 | . | CSAPRPGGASGYTF | TGCAGTGCTCCGCGCCCCGGAGGGGCCAGTGGCTACACCTTC
TRBJ1-6 | TRBV2 | . | 13 | . | CASHRAANSPLHF | TGTGCCAGCCACCGGGCAGCAAATTCACCCCTCCACTTT
TRBJ2-7 | TRBV2 | . | 12 | . | CASGQQGYEQYF | TGTGCCTCGGGGCAGCAAGGGTACGAGCAGTACTTC
TRBJ2-3 | TRBV12-3/TRBV12-4 | many | 15 | . | CASSLGRSSTDTQYF | TGTGCCAGCAGTTTGGGGCGTTCTAGCACAGATACGCAGTATTTT
TRBJ2-3 | TRBV29-1 | few | 11 | . | CSVNYADTQYF | TGCAGCGTTAACTACGCAGATACGCAGTATTTT
TRBJ2-7 | TRBV20-1 | . | 15 | . | CSARDTGKAPGEQYF | TGCAGTGCTAGAGATACGGGGAAAGCTCCAGGGGAGCAGTACTTC
TRBJ2-7 | TRBV12-3/TRBV12-4 | few | 14 | . | CASSVSGTPYEQYF | TGTGCCAGCAGTGTATCCGGGACCCCCTACGAGCAGTACTTC
TRBJ1-2 | TRBV28 | few | 14 | . | CASSFLGPPLGYTF | TGTGCCAGCAGTTTTCTGGGACCTCCACTGGGCTACACCTTC
TRBJ1-1 | TRBV2 | . | 14 | . | CASRRDSRPTEAFF | TGTGCCAGCCGCCGGGACTCCCGGCCCACTGAAGCTTTCTTT
TRBJ2-7 | TRBV5-1 | . | 14 | TRBD1 | CASSFSTGAAEQYF | TGCGCCAGCAGCTTCTCGACAGGGGCGGCCGAGCAGTACTTC
TRBJ2-3 | TRBV24-1 | . | 16 | . | CATSDSNTYPTDTQYF | TGTGCCACCAGTGACTCAAATACCTACCCCACAGATACGCAGTATTTT
TRBJ1-5 | TRBV20-1 | . | 14 | . | CSASTGQTNQPQHF | TGCAGTGCTAGTACGGGACAAACCAATCAGCCCCAGCATTTT
TRBJ1-1 | TRBV20-1 | . | 16 | . | CSAREDLGKRFTEAFF | TGCAGTGCTAGAGAGGATCTGGGGAAGAGATTTACTGAAGCTTTCTTT
TRBJ1-5 | TRBV27 | . | 15 | . | CASSLRGRSNQPQHF | TGTGCCAGCAGTTTGAGGGGTAGAAGCAATCAGCCCCAGCATTTT
TRBJ1-2 | TRBV10-3 | . | 13 | . | CAISEFMGDGYTF | TGTGCCATCAGTGAGTTTATGGGAGATGGCTACACCTTC
TRBJ2-4 | TRBV3-1 | . | 16 | . | CASSQDVRERGDPQYF | TGTGCCAGCAGCCAAGATGTGAGGGAGAGGGGGGATCCCCAGTACTTC
TRBJ1-6 | TRBV20-1 | few | 16 | . | CSARDPRGAYNSPLHF | TGCAGTGCTAGAGATCCGCGCGGCGCCTATAATTCACCCCTCCACTTT
TRBJ1-6 | TRBV20-1 | . | 15 | . | CSAKGTGSYNSPLHF | TGCAGTGCTAAGGGGACGGGCTCCTATAATTCACCCCTCCACTTT
TRBJ2-1 | TRBV15 | . | 14 | . | CATSRDLDSLEQFF | TGTGCCACCAGCAGAGATCTGGACAGTCTTGAGCAGTTCTTC
TRBJ1-2 | TRBV27 | . | 13 | . | CATLDGFGYGYTF | TGTGCCACCCTGGATGGGTTCGGCTATGGCTACACCTTC
TRBJ2-7 | TRBV3-1 | . | 16 | TRBD1 | CASSHVPGTEIYEQYF | TGTGCCAGCAGCCATGTACCCGGGACAGAGATCTACGAGCAGTACTTC
TRBJ2-5 | TRBV12-3/TRBV12-4 | . | 16 | TRBD2 | CASSPGTSGAQETQYF | TGTGCCAGCAGCCCAGGGACTAGCGGGGCTCAAGAGACCCAGTACTTC
TRBJ2-7 | TRBV11-1 | . | 16 | . | CASSPPGDWYSYEQYF | TGTGCCAGCAGCCCCCCAGGGGACTGGTACTCCTACGAGCAGTACTTC
TRBJ2-7 | TRBV10-3 | . | 13 | . | CAISTYQGNEQYF | TGTGCCATCAGCACATACCAGGGCAACGAGCAGTACTTC
TRBJ2-7 | TRBV4-2 | . | 14 | . | CASRGTDSSYEQYF | TGTGCCAGCCGAGGGACCGATAGCTCCTACGAGCAGTACTTC
TRBJ2-5 | TRBV5-1 | . | 15 | . | CASSQKRGSGETQYF | TGCGCCAGCAGCCAGAAGCGAGGGTCTGGAGAGACCCAGTACTTC
TRBJ2-7 | TRBV4-2 | . | 15 | . | CASSQDYGSYYGQYF | TGTGCCAGCAGCCAAGATTACGGGAGCTACTACGGGCAGTACTTC
TRBJ2-3 | TRBV15 | . | 23 | TRBD2 | CATSRDRRILDRRGAGGPDTQYF | TGTGCCACCAGCAGAGATAGACGGATTTTGGACCGCCGTGGAGCGGGGGGGCCGGATACGCAGTATTTT
TRBJ2-7 | TRBV10-3 | . | 13 | TRBD2 | CAISEAGLAEQYF | TGTGCCATCAGTGAAGCGGGACTAGCTGAGCAGTACTTC
TRBJ2-1 | TRBV3-1 | . | 12 | . | CASSLISSEQFF | TGTGCCAGCAGCCTTATATCTAGTGAGCAGTTCTTC
TRBJ2-4 | TRBV7-2 | medium-sized | 13 | TRBD2 | CASSPAGRGIQYF | TGTGCCAGCAGCCCAGCGGGACGAGGGATTCAGTACTTC
TRBJ2-3 | TRBV2 | few | 14 | TRBD1 | CASSEARTGGSQYF | TGTGCCAGCAGTGAAGCGCGTACAGGGGGTTCGCAGTATTTT
TRBJ2-7 | TRBV28 | many | 13 | TRBD1 | CASSLGQRYEQYF | TGTGCCAGCAGTTTGGGACAGAGATACGAGCAGTACTTC
TRBJ1-2 | TRBV3-1 | . | 13 | . | CASSHLHDGGYTF | TGTGCCAGCAGCCACCTCCACGACGGAGGCTACACCTTC
TRBJ2-3 | TRBV10-3 | . | 15 | . | CAISERTGRVDTQYF | TGTGCCATCAGTGAACGGACAGGGAGGGTAGATACGCAGTATTTT
TRBJ2-7 | TRBV6-6 | . | 16 | . | CASSYGRGQISYEQYF | TGTGCCAGCAGTTACGGCAGGGGTCAAATCTCCTACGAGCAGTACTTC
TRBJ2-7 | TRBV7-6 | many | 15 | . | CASSLDAPGRNEQYF | TGTGCCAGCAGCTTAGACGCCCCGGGGAGGAACGAGCAGTACTTC
TRBJ1-4 | TRBV21-1 | . | 17 | . | CTSSSRLTGAWGEKLFF | TGTACCAGCAGCAGCCGATTGACAGGGGCATGGGGTGAAAAACTGTTTTTT
TRBJ2-1 | TRBV20-1 | . | 15 | TRBD1 | CSARARDSSYNEQFF | TGCAGTGCTAGAGCCAGGGACAGCTCCTACAATGAGCAGTTCTTC
TRBJ1-1 | TRBV29-1 | . | 13 | TRBD1 | CSARQGVGTEAFF | TGCAGCGCACGACAGGGGGTCGGCACTGAAGCTTTCTTT
TRBJ2-7 | TRBV28 | . | 13 | . | CASSFPVGYEQYF | TGTGCCAGCAGTTTCCCGGTTGGGTACGAGCAGTACTTC
TRBJ2-7 | TRBV2 | . | 11 | . | CASTGRYEQYF | TGTGCCAGCACAGGGAGGTACGAGCAGTACTTC
TRBJ2-7 | TRBV18 | . | 14 | . | CASSPKNGGYEQYF | TGTGCCAGCTCACCAAAGAACGGGGGCTACGAGCAGTACTTC